The 2 T cell receptor beta chains presented below share a single source sample, sequenced in a study of cytomegalovirus exposure and HLA in healthy donors. The table came from immunoSEQ multiplex PCR; TCRdb's copy has only in-frame clones and leaves some out. The sample contains some 200,000 clones, 80% to 95% of which appear only once. The specimen sequenced was PBMCs. The receptors were sampled from a young woman in good health and CMV-seronegative.

V usage is TRBV6-1 and J usage is TRBJ1-1; no clear D. Per germline, CDR1 MNHNS and CDR2 SASEGT. Trimming took off 4 bases at V and 1 base at J, with 13 bases between the two ends. The CDR3 loop spans 15 amino acids. The CDR3 DNA reads TGTGCCAGCAGTGTCGACTTGGAGGGGAACACTGAAGCTTTCTTT. It encodes CASSVDLEGNTEAFF.

This chain links TRBV7-3 with TRBJ2-7; D unclear. The CDR3 runs to 13 residues. V was pared by 4 bases and J by 1 base, with 8 bases between. Germline V gene data show CDR1 as SGHTA and CDR2 as FQGTGA. CDR3 DNA sequence: TGTGCCAGCAGCTCCGGTCCGTCCTACGAGCAGTACTTC. It yields the protein CASSSGPSYEQYF.